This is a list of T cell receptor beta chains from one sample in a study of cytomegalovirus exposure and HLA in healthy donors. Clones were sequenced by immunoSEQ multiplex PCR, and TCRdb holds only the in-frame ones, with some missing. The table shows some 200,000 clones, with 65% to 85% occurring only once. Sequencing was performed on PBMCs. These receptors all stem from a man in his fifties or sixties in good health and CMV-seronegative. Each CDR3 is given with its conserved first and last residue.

CASRLDRNSYEQYF	TRBV2
CASRSDPLRDGYTF	TRBV6-1
CASSYGGTSTYEQYF	TRBV6-5
CASSPGETGAPLHF	TRBV2
CASNVGSGELFF	TRBV6-1
CASSLGVSTDTQYF	TRBV7-6
CASIEGDGEKLFF	TRBV6-6
CASSEFGGLVTDTQYF	TRBV25-1
CASTISGEQYF	TRBV2
CASSLGQGEQFF	TRBV28
CASRTSGSKGELFF	TRBV2
CASSRGTYTGELFF	TRBV6-5
CASSQGQGALGGGYTF	TRBV4-2
CAIYSPDRGYNEQFF	TRBV7-9
CASSQVALTQGTYEQYF	TRBV4-1
CASSSAIASGKTQYF	TRBV28
CASSPGLAKNSQYF	TRBV7-2
CASSPPFNLGGPNTGELFF	TRBV18
CASSPLDTGELFF	TRBV18
CASSFAGTTDTQYF	TRBV7-6
CASSEQGTEAFF	TRBV2
CAWSERSEQYF	TRBV30
CASSFTGTSNEQFF	TRBV7-2
CASSYQLSTDTQYF	TRBV6-5
CSVARGLRYGYTF	TRBV29-1
CASSPTSGESYEQYF	TRBV4-2
CASSQTGQNIQYF	TRBV11-2
CSVETLSYGYTF	TRBV29-1
CASSMTAMNTEAFF	TRBV6-1
CASSYTRGTGANVLTF	TRBV19
CASSPSSRATYEQYF	TRBV18
CASSLFRSPGLAGENTGELFF	TRBV27
CASSTSGTGGSDTQYF	TRBV9
CASSYSGTAKYEQYF	TRBV6-5
CASNPGDGNQPQHF	TRBV2
CASSPPGQGAFGGEQYF	TRBV5-8
CASSPPSGIARELFF	TRBV18
CASNLGDRGGYTF	TRBV2
CASSPRGNYATDTQYF	TRBV7-2
CASSVAGGTYEQYF	TRBV2
CASSPMTGDEKLFF	TRBV27
CASSDIAGAYNEQFF	TRBV6-4
CASSFPGGSQPQHF	TRBV28
CASSMESFSGYTF	TRBV5-1
CASSPGQISNTGELFF	TRBV18
CASSREGTPAEQYF	TRBV4-1
CASSGQGGYEQYF	TRBV2
CASSQQGPGSNQPQHF	TRBV18
CASSEASGTDTQYF	TRBV2
CAISEFRDRGTGELFF	TRBV10-3
CASGIGTSGTVEQYF	TRBV12-5
CASSPGQGVTEQYF	TRBV6-6
CASSYLDRVRQPQHF	TRBV28
CASSLSANYGYTF	TRBV5-1
CASSLGWTGNTGELFF	TRBV7-6
CASSYTAGKPYEQYF	TRBV6-5
CASRNRQVFGYTF	TRBV6-5
CASSNQGYTEAFF	TRBV7-3
CASSPDMSTDTQYF	TRBV9